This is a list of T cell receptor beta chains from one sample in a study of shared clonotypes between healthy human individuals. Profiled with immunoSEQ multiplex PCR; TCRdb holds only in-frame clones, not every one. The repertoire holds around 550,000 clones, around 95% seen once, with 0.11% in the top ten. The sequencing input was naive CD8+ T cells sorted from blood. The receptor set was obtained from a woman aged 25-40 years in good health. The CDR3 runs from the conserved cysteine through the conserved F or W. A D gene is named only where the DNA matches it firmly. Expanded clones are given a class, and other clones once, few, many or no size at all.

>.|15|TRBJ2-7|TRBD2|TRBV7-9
TGTGCCAGCAGCTTAGTCCTAGCGGGCGCTTACGAGCAGTACTTC
CASSLVLAGAYEQYF
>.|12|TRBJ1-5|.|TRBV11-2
TGTGCCAGCAGCGACTCGGGGCAGCCCCAGCATTTT
CASSDSGQPQHF
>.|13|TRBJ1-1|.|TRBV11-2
TGTGCCAGCAGCTTAGATTTCGGCACTGAAGCTTTCTTT
CASSLDFGTEAFF
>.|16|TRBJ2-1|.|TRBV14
TGTGCCAGCAGCCAAGTTGGGCGGGGTACCTACAATGAGCAGTTCTTC
CASSQVGRGTYNEQFF
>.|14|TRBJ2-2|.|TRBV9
TGTGCCAGCAGCGTACCTTCCGAGGGCTCGGAGCTGTTTTTT
CASSVPSEGSELFF
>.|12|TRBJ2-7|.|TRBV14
TGTGCCAGCAGCCGGGGTAGCTACGAGCAGTACTTC
CASSRGSYEQYF
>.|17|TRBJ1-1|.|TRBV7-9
TGTGCCAGCAGCTTAGGTACAGGGTACACATCGAACACTGAAGCTTTCTTT
CASSLGTGYTSNTEAFF
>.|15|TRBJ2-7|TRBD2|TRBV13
TGTGCCAGCAGATTCGCCACTAGCGGGAGTGCCGAGCAGTACTTC
CASRFATSGSAEQYF
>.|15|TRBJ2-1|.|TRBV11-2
TGTGCCAGCACCCCCGGACTGGGACAATACAATGAGCAGTTCTTC
CASTPGLGQYNEQFF
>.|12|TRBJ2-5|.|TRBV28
TGTGCCAGCAGCCCTCGAGGGGAGACCCAGTACTTC
CASSPRGETQYF
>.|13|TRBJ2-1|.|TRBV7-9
TGTGCCAGCAGCTTAGGTGGCGGGTATGAGCAGTTCTTC
CASSLGGGYEQFF
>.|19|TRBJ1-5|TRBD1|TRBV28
TGTGCCAGCAGTTTTACGACCCCCGGGGGGGACAGTAGCAATCAGCCCCAGCATTTT
CASSFTTPGGDSSNQPQHF
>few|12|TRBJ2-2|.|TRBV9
TGTGCCAGCAGCCCGAACACCGGGGAGCTGTTTTTT
CASSPNTGELFF
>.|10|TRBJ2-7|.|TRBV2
TGTGCCAGCAGTGAATGGACTCTCTACTTC
CASSEWTLYF
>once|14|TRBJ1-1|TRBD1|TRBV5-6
TGTGCCAGCAGCAGCCGGGACAGGGGCCCTGAAGCTTTCTTT
CASSSRDRGPEAFF
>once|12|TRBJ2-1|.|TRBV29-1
TGCAGCGTTGACATAGGGTGGAATGAGCAGTTCTTC
CSVDIGWNEQFF
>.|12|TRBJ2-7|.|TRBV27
TGTGCCAGCAGTTTTTCATCCTACGAGCAGTACTTC
CASSFSSYEQYF
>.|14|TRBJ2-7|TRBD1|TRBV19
TGTGCCAGTAGTGCCGGGACAGGGGGCTACGAGCAGTACTTC
CASSAGTGGYEQYF
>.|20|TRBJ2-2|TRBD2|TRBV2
TGTGCCAGCAGTGAAGAGGACTTTTTGCGGGAGGGCGCGAACACCGGGGAGCTGTTTTTT
CASSEEDFLREGANTGELFF
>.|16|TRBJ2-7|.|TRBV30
TGTGCCTGGCAAAAGCCCGAGTTCCCGAACCCCTACGAGCAGTACTTC
CAWQKPEFPNPYEQYF
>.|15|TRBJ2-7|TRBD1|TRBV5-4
TGTGCCAGCAGCATACGACAGGGGGTGAAATCAGAGCAGTACTTC
CASSIRQGVKSEQYF
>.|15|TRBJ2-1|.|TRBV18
TGTGCCAGCTCATCGACGCAGGGTGTCTACAATGAGCAGTTCTTC
CASSSTQGVYNEQFF